The entry that follows covers one T cell receptor beta chain sequence. No cognate antigen has been identified for it. One base away there is no much larger clone; base qualities are not given. The data originate from a study of cytomegalovirus exposure and HLA in healthy donors (dated by TCRdb to between 2016 and 2019). Turning to the overall study: An earlier analysis of roughly 610 of the donors reported approximately 280 Gb of sequence data and around 120 million unique TCR beta sequences obtained from approximately 180 million T cells. The study was designed to test whether signatures of past pathogen exposure could be identified by cataloging public T cell receptors. The study used immunosequencing to profile the T cell repertoires of around 600 subjects and linked those repertoires to cytomegalovirus serostatus. Every discovery cohort repertoire had been produced on one sequencing platform. Across approximately 420 genotyped donors of the cohort, an average of roughly 250,000 unique TCR beta nucleotide sequences per donor were sequenced, and 15% to 20% of those sequences were non-productive. In a later analysis, previously published TCR beta repertoires from some 640 donors were re-analyzed and high-resolution HLA genotyping was added so that TCR occurrence patterns could be studied. The genetic ancestry cluster associated with self-reported Caucasian donors included 70% to 85% of the roughly 360 genotyped donors. Donor age, sex, ethnicity and CMV serostatus were compiled alongside the repertoire data. HLA typing included class I and class II loci at four-digit resolution. To predict cytomegalovirus infection status, the study brought together high-throughput TCR immunosequencing, statistical association of individual TCRs with disease status, and machine learning. Roughly 5 DR-DQ haplotypes were handled as single units for association and clustering, since linkage in the cohort was strong. About 300 gigabases of sequencing data and approximately 93 million unique TCR sequences were included in an early release covering under 650 HLA-typed donors. In an earlier analysis of a few hundred of the donors, high-throughput TCR beta sequencing was used to judge whether each TCR beta V gene segment behaved as functional or pseudogenic. A later genetic analysis took genome-wide SNP genotypes for 398 of the 666 donors and used that subset as a discovery cohort. The number of typed donors differed by locus: about 620-640 for A, B, C, DRB1 and DQB1; approximately 520 for DQA1; some 590 for DPA1; and roughly 470 for DPB1. Along with the approximately 650-subject first cohort, a separate validation cohort of some 130 different subjects was used. In the later analysis, no new phenotypic data were used to find candidate immune exposures; instead, reliance was placed on TCR beta sequences and their occurrence across donors.

The cohort consisted of 600 or so healthy bone marrow donors. Cohort members were all nominally healthy when sampled, although unrecorded immune exposures were likely present. The donor was CMV seronegative and was included in the group of over 300 seronegative cohort members. A peripheral blood sample was provided by each donor, and peripheral blood mononuclear cells were used for TCR beta sequencing. The Qiagen DNeasy Blood Extraction Kit was used to extract genomic DNA from the blood cell samples. The trim is 3 bases for V and 1 base for J, with a gap of 7 bases between the germline ends. Including the terminal cysteine and phenylalanine, the CDR3 comprises 14 residues. Left in the record is the CDR3 DNA by itself, 42 bases read in frame from the first base. In the germline V gene, CDR1 corresponds to SGHRS and CDR2 to YFSETQ. The full study reports these points: The study gave a list of around 170 TCR beta chains associated with cytomegalovirus. A later genetic analysis associated a missense DCLRE1C variant with V-gene and J-gene trimming of TCR beta chains, and an independent cohort replicated the association. This cohort had only TCR beta chains sequenced, and the lack of alpha or paired-chain data limited which features could be detected. CMV serostatus was the only immune exposure information available for the cohort. Linkage disequilibrium might explain the correlated functional status among segregating V segments, but an unknown experimental factor could not be ruled out. While some public TCRs were present in many individuals, most TCR sequences turned up only very rarely across donors. A further reported finding was that TCR beta sequences accurately predicted the HLA-A and HLA-B alleles for most subjects in the first cohort. In a later analysis, most CMV-associated TCR beta chains were found to appear HLA-restricted, with HLA associations seemingly driven largely by CMV exposure. According to a later analysis, parvovirus B19, influenza, CMV and Epstein-Barr virus appeared linked to several top co-occurrence clusters. A later analysis associated 17,000 or so TCR beta sequences with specific HLA alleles at a false discovery rate of 0.05. In an earlier analysis of 500 to 650 of the donors, most TCR beta V segments appeared in productive rearrangements about 87% or about 30% of the time, broadly matching IMGT annotations. Because HLA typing was missing for some donors at each locus, association tests included only the typed subset. The presence/absence analyses assumed that sequencing depth was roughly uniform across donors, and that assumption may not be true. A cluster of highly shared sequence variants was judged likely to be a technical artifact of the sequencing pipeline. A later analysis found that TCR association rates varied across HLA loci, with DRB1 alleles showing the most associated TCRs and HLA-C alleles the fewest. The classifier was reported to diagnose cytomegalovirus status with high specificity and sensitivity in both the original cohort and the validation cohort. In a later analysis, HLA-associated TCR beta chains were found to be more clonally expanded and to have lower generation probabilities than equally common non-associated chains. Some IMGT-functional V segments, including TRBV6-2 and TRBV6-3, could not be distinguished by the 87-base-pair reads and were therefore excluded. Around 16 rarely observed V segments, including chromosome 9 orphons, were excluded from the earlier analysis of approximately 500 of the donors because counts were too low. When HLA alleles, especially DR and DQ, strongly co-occurred, attributing TCR associations to individual alleles was difficult. Three of the identified cytomegalovirus-associated TCR beta chains were confirmed in vitro to be specific for cytomegalovirus antigens. The authors suggested that the approach could potentially be extended to other disease states and immunological phenotypes. In a later genetic analysis, fewer N-insertions in productive TCRs were reported among donors in an Asian-associated ancestry cluster than the approximately 710-donor mean.

Library preparation used the immunoSEQ multiplex PCR assay. A mixture of 60 forward primers for TCR Vbeta segments and 13 reverse primers for TCR Jbeta segments was used in the multiplex PCR. The CDR3 region of rearranged TCR beta genes was amplified from genomic DNA by a multiplex PCR assay. The Illumina HiSeq System was used to sequence the amplified TCR beta libraries as 87-base-pair reads. Processing in the source paper ran as follows. Across the roughly 640 repertoires, a later analysis counted 78 million or so unique TCR beta chains, 9.5 million to 13 million of which were shared by at least two donors. A nearest-neighbor algorithm error-corrected the raw reads and collapsed the reads into unique sequences, merging closely related sequences to remove PCR and sequencing errors. CDR3 sequences were aligned to IMGT reference sequences to assign V, D and J gene segments. For a sequence to be retained, a match of at least six nucleotides to both a V gene segment and a J gene segment was required. Rearrangements were called productive when the CDR3 lacked stop codons and stayed in frame with V and J; all others were non-productive. Following IMGT convention, CDR3 was defined as the stretch from the second conserved V-encoded cysteine to the conserved J-encoded phenylalanine. The earlier analysis of about 530 of the donors excluded any sequence lacking an unambiguous match to a single V gene segment. An earlier analysis of 500 to 700 of the donors classified V segments as functional when productive rearrangements were above 56.7% and as segregating when the standard deviation between donors was above 5%. A statistical classification framework was built for diagnosing cytomegalovirus status from the catalog of TCR beta chain sequences. A later analysis assigned V and J genes by comparing TCR nucleotide sequences with IMGT/GENE-DB human TR gene sequences. In a later analysis, CDR3 sequences and most-parsimonious VDJ recombination scenarios were assigned using the TCRdist pipeline. In a later analysis, each TCR beta chain was defined by its CDR3 amino acid sequence together with its V-gene family, and reads without a unique V-gene family were excluded. As a way to deal with suspected cross-contamination and a sequencing artifact, a later analysis dropped under 600 nucleotide sequences that were highly shared and had low generation probability. In a later analysis, a clonal expansion index for each public chain was calculated from normalized within-repertoire ranks of inferred template counts. A later analysis computed generation probabilities with a VDJ recombination model fitted to out-of-frame rearrangements, and checked the results against IGoR. A later analysis scored TCR-TCR, TCR-HLA and TCR-CMV co-occurrence with hypergeometric tests, applying a repertoire-size bias correction to TCR pairs. In a later analysis, false discovery rates were estimated by permuting HLA or CMV assignments 20 times. In a later analysis, co-occurring TCRs were grouped with DBSCAN, and TCRdist sequence similarity was added when clustering was performed within HLA-allele-positive subsets. Repertoires with fewer than 30,000 or more than 120,000 public chains, plus five repertoires with anomalous nucleotide sharing, were excluded from co-occurrence clustering. Entries here come from immuneACCESS through TCRdb and include only in-frame sequences with V and J called. Some clones fail to appear in such tables; in the studies checked, an unresolved V gene covers under half of the shortfall, and the cause of the remainder is unknown. V and J calls plus clone size are reproduced from that table; the DNA served to infer D and trimming. Counted in this sample were about 62,000 clones; about 82% of them appeared once. The biggest ten clones account for just under 3% of the sample.

The receptor comes from a woman aged 25 to 45 in good health and CMV-seronegative. The receptor chain draws on TRBV5-1 and TRBJ2-2; D gene: possibly TRBD2, on 6 matching bases. What was sequenced was PBMCs. The CDR3 in this case is CASSWRGNTGELFF. In nucleotide form, the sequence is TGCGCCAGCAGCTGGAGGGGGAACACCGGGGAGCTGTTTTTT.